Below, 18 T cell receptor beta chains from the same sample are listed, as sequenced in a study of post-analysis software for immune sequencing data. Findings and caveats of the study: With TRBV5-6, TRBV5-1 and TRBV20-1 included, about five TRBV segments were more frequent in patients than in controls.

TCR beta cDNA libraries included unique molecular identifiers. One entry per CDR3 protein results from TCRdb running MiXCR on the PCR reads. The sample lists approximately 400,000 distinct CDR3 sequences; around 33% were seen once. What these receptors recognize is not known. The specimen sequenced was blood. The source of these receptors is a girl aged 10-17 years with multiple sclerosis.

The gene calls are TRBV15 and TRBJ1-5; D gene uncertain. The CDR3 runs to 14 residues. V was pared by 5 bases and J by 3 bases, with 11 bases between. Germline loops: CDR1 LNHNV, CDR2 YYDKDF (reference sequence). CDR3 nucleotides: TGTGCCACCAGCCTACTCGGTGACAATCAGCCCCAGCATTTT. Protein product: CATSLLGDNQPQHF.

The CDR3 nucleotides read TGTGCCAGCAGCCGCTCCGTGGAGGGCTACACCTTC. This sequence encodes CASSRSVEGYTF. The chain employs TRBV11-2 and TRBJ1-2; no clear D gene. V shed 5 bases and J shed 8 bases, with 12 bases lying between them. The CDR3 contains 12 residues. CDR1 SGHAT and CDR2 FQNNGV come from the germline V gene.

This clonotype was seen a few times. The CDR3 region is CASSLAGGPDEQFF. The CDR3 bases are TGTGCCAGCAGCTTAGCGGGGGGGCCGGATGAGCAGTTCTTC. This rearrangement joins TRBV7-6 to TRBJ2-1, with TRBD2 as a possible D gene (7 bases). With 0 bases removed from V and 8 bases from J, the gap between germline ends came to 11 bases. The CDR3 spans 14 residues. Germline assignment: CDR1 SGHVS and CDR2 FNYEAQ.

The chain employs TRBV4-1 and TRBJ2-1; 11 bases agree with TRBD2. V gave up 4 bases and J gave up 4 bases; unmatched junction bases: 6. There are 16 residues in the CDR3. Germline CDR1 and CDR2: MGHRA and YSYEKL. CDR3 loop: CASSPHTSGGYNEQFF. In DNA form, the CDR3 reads TGCGCCAGCAGCCCCCATACTAGCGGGGGTTACAATGAGCAGTTCTTC.

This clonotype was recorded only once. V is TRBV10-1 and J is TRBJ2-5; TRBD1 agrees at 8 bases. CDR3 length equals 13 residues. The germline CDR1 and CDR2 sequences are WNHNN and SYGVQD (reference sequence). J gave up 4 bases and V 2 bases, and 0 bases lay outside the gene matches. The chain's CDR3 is CASSEGTGETQYF. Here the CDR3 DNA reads TGCGCCAGCAGTGAGGGGACAGGAGAGACCCAGTACTTC.

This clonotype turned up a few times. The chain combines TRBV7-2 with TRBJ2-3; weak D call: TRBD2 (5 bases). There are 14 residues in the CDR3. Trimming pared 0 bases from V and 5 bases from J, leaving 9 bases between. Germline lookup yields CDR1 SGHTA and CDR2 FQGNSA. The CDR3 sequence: CASSLAWAGDTQYF. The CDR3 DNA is TGTGCCAGCAGCTTAGCGTGGGCGGGAGATACGCAGTATTTT.

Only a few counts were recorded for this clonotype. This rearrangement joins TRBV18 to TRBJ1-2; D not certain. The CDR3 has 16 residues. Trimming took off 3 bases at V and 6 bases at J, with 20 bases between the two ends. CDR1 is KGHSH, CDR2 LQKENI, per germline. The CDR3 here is CASSPKGPPFRDGYTF. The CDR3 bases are TGTGCCAGCTCACCCAAAGGGCCCCCGTTCAGAGATGGCTACACCTTC. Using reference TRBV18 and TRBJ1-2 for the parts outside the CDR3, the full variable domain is NAGVMQNPRHLVRRRGQEARLRCSPMKGHSHVYWYRQLPEEGLKFMVYLQKENIIDESGMPKERFSAEFPKEGPSILRIQQVVRGDSAAYFCASSPKGPPFRDGYTFGSGTRLTVV.

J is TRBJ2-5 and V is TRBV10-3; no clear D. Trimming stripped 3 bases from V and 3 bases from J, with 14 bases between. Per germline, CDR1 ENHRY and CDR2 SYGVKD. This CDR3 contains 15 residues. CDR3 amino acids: CAISEPGFWEETQYF. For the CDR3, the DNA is TGTGCCATCAGTGAACCTGGATTCTGGGAAGAGACCCAGTACTTC.

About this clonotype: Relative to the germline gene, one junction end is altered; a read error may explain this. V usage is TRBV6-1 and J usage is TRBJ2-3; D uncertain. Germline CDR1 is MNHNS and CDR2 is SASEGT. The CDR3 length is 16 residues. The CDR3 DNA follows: TGTGCCAGCAGTGAAAGCCCGAATCCTCCCACAGATGCGCAGTATTTT. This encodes CASSESPNPPTDAQYF.

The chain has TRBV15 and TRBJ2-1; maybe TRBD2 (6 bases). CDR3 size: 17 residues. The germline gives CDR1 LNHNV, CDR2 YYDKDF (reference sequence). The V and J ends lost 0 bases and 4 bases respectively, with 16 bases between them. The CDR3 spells CATSRDWAGAGYNEQFF. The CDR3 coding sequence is TGTGCCACCAGCAGAGATTGGGCCGGGGCGGGATACAATGAGCAGTTCTTC.

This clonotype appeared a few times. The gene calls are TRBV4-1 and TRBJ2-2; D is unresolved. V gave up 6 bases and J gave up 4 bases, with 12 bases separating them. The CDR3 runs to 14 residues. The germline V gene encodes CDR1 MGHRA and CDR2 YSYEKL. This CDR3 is CASSWAPTTGELFF. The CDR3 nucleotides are TGCGCCAGCAGTTGGGCTCCTACCACCGGGGAGCTGTTTTTT.

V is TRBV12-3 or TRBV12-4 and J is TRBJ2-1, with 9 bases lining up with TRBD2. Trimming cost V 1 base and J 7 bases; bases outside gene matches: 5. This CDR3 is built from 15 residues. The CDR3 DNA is TGTGCCAGCAGTTTAGTTAGCGGGGGAAGAAATGAGCAGTTCTTC. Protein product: CASSLVSGGRNEQFF.

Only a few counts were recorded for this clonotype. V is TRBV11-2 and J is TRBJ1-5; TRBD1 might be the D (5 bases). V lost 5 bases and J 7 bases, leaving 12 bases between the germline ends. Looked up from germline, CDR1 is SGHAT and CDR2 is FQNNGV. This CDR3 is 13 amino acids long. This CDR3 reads CASSGPGKQPQHF. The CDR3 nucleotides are TGTGCCAGCAGCGGCCCAGGGAAGCAGCCCCAGCATTTT. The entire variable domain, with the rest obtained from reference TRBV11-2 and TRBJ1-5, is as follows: EAGVAQSPRYKIIEKRQSVAFWCNPISGHATLYWYQQILGQGPKLLIQFQNNGVVDDSQLPKDRFSAERLKGVDSTLKIQPAKLEDSAVYLCASSGPGKQPQHFGDGTRLSIL.

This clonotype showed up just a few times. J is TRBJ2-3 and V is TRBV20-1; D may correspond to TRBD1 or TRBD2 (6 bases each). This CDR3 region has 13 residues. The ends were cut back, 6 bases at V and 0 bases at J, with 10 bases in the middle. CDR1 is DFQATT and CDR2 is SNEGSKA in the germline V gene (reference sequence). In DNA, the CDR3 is TGCAGTGCCCCGGGGGCCAGCACAGATACGCAGTATTTT. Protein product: CSAPGASTDTQYF.

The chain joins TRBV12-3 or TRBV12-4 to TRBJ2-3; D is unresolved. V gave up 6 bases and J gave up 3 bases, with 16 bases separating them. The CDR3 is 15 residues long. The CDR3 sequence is CASSHFRFMTDTQYF. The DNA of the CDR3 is TGTGCCAGCAGCCATTTCCGATTCATGACAGATACGCAGTATTTT.

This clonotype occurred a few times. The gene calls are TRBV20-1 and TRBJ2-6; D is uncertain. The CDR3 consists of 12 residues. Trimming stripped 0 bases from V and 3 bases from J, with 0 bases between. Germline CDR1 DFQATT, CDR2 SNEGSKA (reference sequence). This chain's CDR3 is CSARDGANVLTF. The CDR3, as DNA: TGCAGTGCTAGAGATGGGGCCAACGTCCTGACTTTC.

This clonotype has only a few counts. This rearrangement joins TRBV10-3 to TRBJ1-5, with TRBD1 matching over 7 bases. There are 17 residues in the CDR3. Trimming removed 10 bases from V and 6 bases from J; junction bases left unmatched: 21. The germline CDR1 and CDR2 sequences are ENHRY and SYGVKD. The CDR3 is CATRGKPGQEVGQPQHF. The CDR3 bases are TGTGCCACAAGGGGAAAGCCTGGACAGGAGGTCGGTCAGCCCCAGCATTTT.

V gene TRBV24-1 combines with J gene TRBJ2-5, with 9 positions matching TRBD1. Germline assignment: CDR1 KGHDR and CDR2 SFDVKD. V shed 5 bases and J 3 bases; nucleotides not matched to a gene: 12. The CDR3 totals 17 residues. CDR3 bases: TGTGCCACCAGTGGCTCGTGGGACAGGGTCAAGGAAGAGACCCAGTACTTC. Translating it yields CATSGSWDRVKEETQYF.